This T cell receptor (beta chain) was sequenced for a study of cytomegalovirus exposure and HLA in healthy donors. This clone was picked up a small number of times. Germline V gene data show CDR1 as SGDLS and CDR2 as YYNGEE. This CDR3 spans 16 amino acids. V was cut by 4 bases and J by 4 bases, with 17 bases left in between. The PCR ran on 60 Vbeta and 13 Jbeta primers. The method was immunoSEQ multiplex PCR; TCRdb's version includes in-frame clones alone and lacks a portion of them. The sample lists under 90,000 clones, around 80% occurring once. This chain links TRBV9 with TRBJ2-2, with D perhaps TRBD2 (5 bases). The sequenced sample consisted of PBMCs. The TCR originated in a man in his fifties in good health and CMV-seropositive. CDR3 nucleotide sequence: TGTGCCAGCAGCCCCGCCTCTGGACTTGTCACCGGGGAGCTGTTTTTT. This encodes CASSPASGLVTGELFF.